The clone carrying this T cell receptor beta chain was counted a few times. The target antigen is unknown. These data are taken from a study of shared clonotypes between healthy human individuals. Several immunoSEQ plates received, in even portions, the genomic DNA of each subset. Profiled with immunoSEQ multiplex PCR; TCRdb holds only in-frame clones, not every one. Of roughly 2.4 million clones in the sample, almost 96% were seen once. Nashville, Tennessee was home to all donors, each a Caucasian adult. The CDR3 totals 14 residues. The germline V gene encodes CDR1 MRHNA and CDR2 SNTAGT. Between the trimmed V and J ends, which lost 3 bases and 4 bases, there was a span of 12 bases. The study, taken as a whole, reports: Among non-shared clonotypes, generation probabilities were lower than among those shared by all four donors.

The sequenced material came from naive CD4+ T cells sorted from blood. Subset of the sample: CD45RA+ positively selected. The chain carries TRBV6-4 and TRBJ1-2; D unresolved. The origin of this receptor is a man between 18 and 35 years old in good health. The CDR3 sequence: CASSESPRSYGYTF. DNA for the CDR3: TGTGCCAGCAGTGAGTCTCCCAGGAGCTATGGCTACACCTTC.